The clone carrying this TCR beta chain was detected only a few times. Its target is not known. Every isolated RNA sample was fully reverse transcribed, so sequencing captured expressed TCRB transcripts. Sequencing used immunoSEQ multiplex PCR; TCRdb keeps in-frame clones, though not all of them. The table records roughly 330,000 clones, roughly 11% of them present only once. This entry belongs to a study of beta chain features in type 1 diabetes. Across the study: Across all samples, over 85 million sorted cells were examined. Findings of the study overall: Across all four CD4+ subsets, people with type 1 diabetes showed modestly shorter TCRB CDR3s. Patients showed naive, central memory and Treg TCRB repertoires that appeared more similar than those of healthy donors.

Using CD45RO/CCR7/CD25/CD127/CD95/CD27, CD4+ naive, central memory, regulatory and stem cell-like memory cells were sorted. Sequencing input: naive CD4+ T cells from blood. The receptor's source is a woman in her twenties or thirties in good health.

The CDR3, as DNA: TGCGCCAGCAGCCAAAGATCGGACAGGGCCTACGAGCAGTACTTC. This encodes CASSQRSDRAYEQYF. This chain uses TRBV4-1 with TRBJ2-7, with 8 bases that match TRBD1. Trimming cost V 2 bases and J 2 bases; bases outside gene matches: 5. The germline gives CDR1 MGHRA, CDR2 YSYEKL. This CDR3 is built from 15 residues.